This entry lists 3 T cell receptor beta chains sequenced from one sample in a study of cytomegalovirus exposure and HLA in healthy donors. Using immunoSEQ multiplex PCR, the repertoire was profiled, and TCRdb retains in-frame clones only, with some absent. The sample has approximately 99,000 clones; roughly 95% are singletons. What was sequenced was PBMCs. Receptors were obtained from a young woman in good health and CMV-seronegative.

This rearrangement joins TRBV13 to TRBJ2-7; D is perhaps TRBD2 (7 bases). CDR1 is PRHDT and CDR2 is FYEKMQ in the germline V gene (reference sequence). The CDR3 is 15 residues long. V lost 5 bases and J lost 0, with 14 bases in between. CDR3 sequence (DNA): TGTGCCAGCAGCCCCAAGGGGGGGGCCTCCTACGAGCAGTACTTC. This encodes CASSPKGGASYEQYF.

The gene calls are TRBV5-4 and TRBJ2-1, with TRBD2 matching over 12 bases. This CDR3 is built from 14 residues. From germline, CDR1 is SGHNT and CDR2 YYREEE (reference sequence). V shed 0 bases and J 12 bases; nucleotides not matched to a gene: 4. The CDR3 reads CASSLDLAGGRQFF. CDR3 nucleotide sequence: TGTGCCAGCAGCTTGGATCTAGCGGGGGGGCGGCAGTTCTTC.

This sequence joins TRBV18 and TRBJ2-1; 7 bases align to TRBD1. The CDR3 has 14 amino acids. Unmatched junction bases numbered 10, after V lost 5 bases and J lost 9 bases. Germline V CDR1 and CDR2: KGHSH, LQKENI. The CDR3 spells CASSSGQSMGEQFF. CDR3 DNA: TGTGCCAGCTCATCGGGACAGAGCATGGGTGAGCAGTTCTTC.